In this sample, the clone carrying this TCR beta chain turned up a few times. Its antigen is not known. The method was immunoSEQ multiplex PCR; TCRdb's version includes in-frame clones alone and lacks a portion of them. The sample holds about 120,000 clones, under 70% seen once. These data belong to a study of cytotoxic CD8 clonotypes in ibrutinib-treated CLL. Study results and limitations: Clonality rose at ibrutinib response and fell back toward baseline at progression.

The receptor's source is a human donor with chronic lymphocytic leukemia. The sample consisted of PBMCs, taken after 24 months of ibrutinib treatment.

The CDR3 bases are TGTGCCAGCTCACGGGACTTCTCTTCCACAGATACGCAGTATTTT. Translated: CASSRDFSSTDTQYF. The chain has TRBV18 and TRBJ2-3; TRBD2 might be the D (6 bases). Trimming took off 4 bases at V and 2 bases at J, with 13 bases between the two ends. This CDR3 contains 15 residues. Germline V gene data show CDR1 as KGHSH and CDR2 as LQKENI.